Following are 30 T cell receptor beta chains from one sample sequenced in a study of breast tumors, draining lymph nodes, adjacent tissues. MiXCR, applied by TCRdb to the multiplex PCR reads, yields one record per CDR3 protein. This table has about 14,000 distinct CDR3 sequences, around 53% appearing once. The sequencing input was tumor-adjacent breast tissue. The receptors shown here come from a female donor with breast cancer. Some clones in this sample may be carry-over from other donors' samples.

Written as DNA, the CDR3 is TGCAGCCCGGGTGGACCTCGCAATCAGCCCCAGCATTTT. Protein sequence: CSPGGPRNQPQHF. The V call is TRBV20-1, the J call TRBJ1-5; no clear D gene. Germline values: CDR1 DFQATT, CDR2 SNEGSKA (reference sequence). This CDR3 spans 13 amino acids.

This chain connects TRBV5-1 to TRBJ2-1, with a possible D match to TRBD2 (11 bases). CDR3 length equals 22 residues. The germline V and J ends were trimmed by 0 bases and 0 bases, with 28 bases remaining between them. Germline assignment: CDR1 SGHRS and CDR2 YFSETQ. The CDR3 bases are TGCGCCAGCAGCTTGGAAAAACCGGGACAGGGGACTAGCGGAAGCTCCTACAATGAGCAGTTCTTC. Its translation: CASSLEKPGQGTSGSSYNEQFF.

Regarding this clonotype: No conserved phenylalanine or tryptophan is present at the end of the CDR3, so a read error is the likely explanation. The V call is TRBV20-1, the J call TRBJ2-7; maybe TRBD2 (5 bases). The CDR3 covers 16 residues. V was cut by 6 bases and J by 1 base, with 22 bases left in between. Germline V gene sequence: CDR1 DFQATT, CDR2 SNEGSKA (reference sequence). The CDR3 reads CSASPATSGWSYEQYI. CDR3 DNA sequence: TGCAGTGCAAGTCCGGCGACAAGCGGATGGTCCTACGAGCAGTACATC.

This rearrangement joins TRBV15 to TRBJ1-3; no clear D. Germline values: CDR1 LNHNV, CDR2 YYDKDF (reference sequence). The germline V and J ends were trimmed by 1 base and 0 bases, with 4 bases remaining between them. CDR3 length equals 14 residues. The chain's CDR3 is CATSRGDSGNTIYF. CDR3 coding DNA: TGTGCCACCAGCAGAGGGGACTCTGGAAACACCATATATTTT.

The chain links TRBV20-1 to TRBJ2-1; D is undetermined. The CDR3 is 12 residues long. The V gene's germline CDR1 is DFQATT and CDR2 SNEGSKA (reference sequence). V was clipped by 4 bases and J by 8 bases, with 12 bases between them. The DNA for the CDR3 is TGCAGTGCTACCGGTGCCGGTTATGAGCAGTTCTTC. It specifies CSATGAGYEQFF.

The V gene is TRBV2, the J gene TRBJ1-6; 9 bases agree with TRBD1. The CDR3 length is 13 residues. The J segment lost 9 bases and the V segment lost 10 bases, leaving 7 bases of the junction unmatched. Germline values: CDR1 SNHLY, CDR2 FYNNEI. The CDR3 is CATDGTGSSPLHF. The CDR3 DNA reads TGTGCCACCGACGGGACAGGGAGTTCACCCCTCCACTTT. The variable domain in full, completed from reference TRBV2 and TRBJ1-6, reads EPEVTQTPSHQVTQMGQEVILRCVPISNHLYFYWYRQILGQKVEFLVSFYNNEISEKSEIFDDQFSVERPDGSNFTLKIRSTKLEDSAMYFCATDGTGSSPLHFGNGTRLTVT.

Notes on this clonotype: This likely comes from a read error, as the CDR3 has no conserved phenylalanine or tryptophan at its end. This sequence joins TRBV9 and TRBJ2-7; TRBD2 matches at 13 bases. The junction had 6 bases not matched to a gene; V was cut back by 7 bases and J by 5 bases. CDR3 length: 14 residues. Germline V gives CDR1 SGDLS, CDR2 YYNGEE. The CDR3, as DNA: TGTGCCAGCCCGTCCGGGACTAGCGGGAACGAGCAGTACTCC. Translation: CASPSGTSGNEQYS.

V is TRBV9 and J is TRBJ1-4; D perhaps matches TRBD1 (5 bases). The CDR3 is made up of 13 amino acids. The V end lost 0 bases, the J end lost 8 bases, and 8 bases lay between the germline ends. Germline CDR1 reads SGDLS; CDR2 reads YYNGEE. CDR3 protein: CASSVGQKEKLFF. The DNA for the CDR3 is TGTGCCAGCAGCGTAGGACAGAAAGAAAAACTGTTTTTT. The entire variable domain, with the rest obtained from reference TRBV9 and TRBJ1-4, is as follows: DSGVTQTPKHLITATGQRVTLRCSPRSGDLSVYWYQQSLDQGLQFLIQYYNGEERAKGNILERFSAQQFPDLHSELNLSSLELGDSALYFCASSVGQKEKLFFGSGTQLSVL.

This chain connects TRBV20-1 to TRBJ1-2, with D perhaps matching TRBD1 (5 bases). The CDR3 runs 13 residues. In germline, CDR1 is DFQATT, CDR2 SNEGSKA (reference sequence). V lost 4 bases, J lost 6 bases, and 15 bases lay in between. The DNA for the CDR3 is TGCAGTGCTACCGGATCTACAGGAGATGGCTACACCTTC. Amino acids: CSATGSTGDGYTF.

This clonotype was counted a single time. CDR3 nucleotides: TGTGCCACCAGCAGACAGGGTTGGAATGAGCAGTTCTTC. This codes for CATSRQGWNEQFF. V usage is TRBV24-1 and J usage is TRBJ2-1, with 7 bases that match TRBD1. From germline, CDR1 is KGHDR and CDR2 SFDVKD. The V and J ends lost 7 bases and 7 bases, in that order; junction bases with no gene match: 6. This CDR3 spans 13 amino acids.

The chain recombines TRBV7-3 with TRBJ1-2; D remains ambiguous. V was trimmed by 2 bases and J by 2 bases, leaving 9 bases between them. Germline V lookup: CDR1 SGHTA, CDR2 FQGTGA. The CDR3 spans 14 residues. CDR3 sequence (DNA): TGTGCCAGCAGCTTAGGGCCCGTAAACTATGGCTACACCTTC. It specifies CASSLGPVNYGYTF.

This clonotype was picked up many times. It may be a read error: a sequence one base away is much more abundant. V usage is TRBV20-1 and J usage is TRBJ2-7; D possibly corresponds to TRBD2 (6 bases). The germline gives CDR1 DFQATT, CDR2 SNEGSKA (reference sequence). The CDR3 extends over 16 amino acids. V was trimmed by 4 bases and J by 2 bases, leaving 21 bases between them. CDR3 DNA sequence: TGCAGTGCTAACTCCCAAGCGGGTCAATCCGCCTACGAGCAGTACTTC. Its translation is CSANSQAGQSAYEQYF.

About this clonotype itself: The conserved final phenylalanine or tryptophan is absent from the CDR3, which likely points to a read error. This chain links TRBV6-6 with TRBJ1-2, with D possibly matching TRBD1 (6 bases). The length of the CDR3 is 15 residues. The germline V gene has CDR1 MNHNY and CDR2 SVGAGI (reference sequence). CDR3 sequence reads: CASSYSKWTDYGYTL. DNA for the CDR3: TGTGCCAGCAGTTACTCGAAGTGGACAGACTATGGTTACACCCTC.

The V and J genes are TRBV2 and TRBJ2-7; D is uncertain. The V end lost 7 bases, the J end lost 0 bases, and 13 bases lay between the germline ends. The CDR3 runs 14 residues. From germline, CDR1 is SNHLY and CDR2 FYNNEI. CDR3 region: CASTAVRSSYEQYF. CDR3 nucleotide sequence: TGTGCCAGCACTGCCGTCCGGAGCTCCTACGAGCAGTACTTC. The full variable domain, its missing parts supplied by reference TRBV2 and TRBJ2-7, is EPEVTQTPSHQVTQMGQEVILRCVPISNHLYFYWYRQILGQKVEFLVSFYNNEISEKSEIFDDQFSVERPDGSNFTLKIRSTKLEDSAMYFCASTAVRSSYEQYFGPGTRLTVT.

This rearrangement joins TRBV20-1 to TRBJ2-7, with D perhaps matching TRBD1 (6 bases). V was trimmed by 7 bases and J by 0 bases, leaving 13 bases between them. This CDR3 contains 13 residues. Germline assignment: CDR1 DFQATT and CDR2 SNEGSKA (reference sequence). The DNA for the CDR3 is TGCAGTGTTCTGGCGGACAGCTCCTACGAGCAGTACTTC. The encoded protein is CSVLADSSYEQYF.

This chain joins TRBV29-1 and TRBJ1-5, with no clear D. CDR3 length: 13 residues. Looked up from germline, CDR1 is SQVTM and CDR2 is ANQGSEA. The V and J ends lost 4 bases and 5 bases respectively, with 12 bases between them. CDR3 protein: CSVVGQLDQPQHF. DNA for the CDR3: TGCAGCGTTGTGGGTCAGCTAGATCAGCCCCAGCATTTT.

In its sample, this clonotype is medium-sized. The chain uses TRBV12-3 or TRBV12-4 and TRBJ2-7; D unresolved. CDR3 length: 11 residues. V shed 6 bases and J shed 7 bases, with 10 bases lying between them. The CDR3 spells CASSRSREQYF. DNA of the CDR3: TGTGCCAGCAGCCGGAGTAGGGAGCAGTACTTC.

This clonotype was seen repeatedly, ten times or more. This chain links TRBV6-5 with TRBJ2-2, with TRBD2 matching 12 bases. V lost 6 bases to trimming and J lost 8 bases; unmatched junction nucleotides: 10. The germline V gene has CDR1 MNHEY and CDR2 SVGAGI. There are 16 residues in the CDR3. DNA for the CDR3: TGTGCCAGCAGCTCGAGGACTAGCGGGACCGGAGGGGAGCTGTTTTTT. This encodes CASSSRTSGTGGELFF.

This clonotype was observed many times. The rearrangement joins TRBV29-1 to TRBJ2-5, with 8 nucleotides matching TRBD2. Germline values: CDR1 SQVTM, CDR2 ANQGSEA. J gave up 2 bases and V 6 bases, and 11 bases lay outside the gene matches. This CDR3 has 15 residues. CDR3 sequence reads: CSVNLSGSVQETQYF. The CDR3 DNA reads as TGCAGCGTGAATTTAAGCGGGAGCGTACAAGAGACCCAGTACTTC.

This CDR3 reads CASSLAGAASYEQYF. The CDR3 DNA sequence: TGTGCCAGCAGCTTAGCAGGGGCAGCCTCCTACGAGCAGTACTTC. This chain links TRBV7-2 with TRBJ2-7, with a weak D call TRBD1 (5 bases). Trimming left V 0 bases short and J 0 bases short, with 9 bases between. The germline V gene encodes CDR1 SGHTA and CDR2 FQGNSA. CDR3 length: 15 residues.

This chain connects TRBV12-3 or TRBV12-4 to TRBJ1-2; tentatively, D is TRBD1 (5 bases). The CDR3 loop spans 13 amino acids. The V gene lost 3 bases and the J gene lost 8 bases, with 13 bases spanning the gap. This CDR3 reads CASSFEGSRGYTF. For the CDR3, the DNA is TGTGCCAGCAGTTTCGAGGGGTCGCGCGGCTACACCTTC.

The chain couples TRBV5-1 to TRBJ1-1; weak D call: TRBD1 (5 bases). In germline, CDR1 is SGHRS, CDR2 YFSETQ. This CDR3 region has 13 residues. V lost 0 bases to trimming and J lost 7 bases, with 10 bases between them. The CDR3 DNA sequence: TGCGCCAGCAGCTTGGTAGGGGATGGTGAAGCTTTCTTT. It specifies CASSLVGDGEAFF.

This clonotype was seen ten or more times. The V gene is TRBV7-2, the J gene TRBJ1-5; TRBD1 might be the D (6 bases). The ends were cut back, 4 bases at V and 7 bases at J, with 14 bases in the middle. Germline CDR1 is SGHTA and CDR2 is FQGNSA. This CDR3 has 14 residues. The CDR3 reads CASSYYSGEQPQHF. The CDR3 DNA reads TGTGCCAGCAGCTACTACTCAGGGGAACAGCCCCAGCATTTT.

With regard to this clonotype: One junction end disagrees with the germline gene, perhaps due to a read error. The chain employs TRBV7-7 and TRBJ2-7; 10 nucleotides match TRBD2. The germline gives CDR1 SSHAT, CDR2 FNYEAQ (reference sequence). CDR3 size: 18 residues. This CDR3 is CASSLAGWASGSIHEQYF. CDR3 sequence (DNA): TGTGCTAGCAGCTTAGCTGGGTGGGCTAGCGGGAGTATCCACGAGCAGTACTTC.

The V call is TRBV27, the J call TRBJ1-4; 7 bases are shared with TRBD1. Germline lookup yields CDR1 MNHEY and CDR2 SMNVEV (reference sequence). The CDR3 has 17 amino acids. V dropped 2 bases and J dropped 5; count of bases not matched to a gene: 11. CDR3 protein: CASSLQGSGTENEKLFF. The CDR3 DNA follows: TGTGCCAGCAGTTTACAGGGTAGTGGGACAGAAAATGAAAAACTGTTTTTT.

The rearrangement joins TRBV24-1 to TRBJ1-3; possible D gene TRBD1, 6 bases. This CDR3 has 11 residues. Germline values: CDR1 KGHDR, CDR2 SFDVKD. The V end was cut by 9 bases, the J end by 4 bases, with 6 bases between. This chain's CDR3 is CATGQGNTIYF. CDR3 sequence (DNA): TGTGCCACCGGACAGGGAAACACCATATATTTT.

The V and J genes are TRBV15 and TRBJ1-5, with D unresolved. The CDR3 is 14 residues long. Germline loops: CDR1 LNHNV, CDR2 YYDKDF (reference sequence). Deletions cut 6 bases from V and 4 bases from J, with 13 bases between. The CDR3 here is CATSIWRGNQPQHF. The CDR3 DNA follows: TGTGCCACCAGTATCTGGCGGGGAAATCAGCCCCAGCATTTT.

The chain uses TRBV27 and TRBJ1-4; weak D call: TRBD1 (5 bases). The CDR3 is 15 amino acids. The germline V gene has CDR1 MNHEY and CDR2 SMNVEV (reference sequence). Trimming took 2 bases from V and 8 from J, leaving 15 bases between them. The CDR3 region has the DNA TGTGCCAGCAGTTTAATCGGCAGGGAGAAAGAAAAACTGTTTTTT. Protein product: CASSLIGREKEKLFF.

There are many counts of this clonotype. The J gene is TRBJ2-1, the V gene TRBV11-2; D uncertain. CDR1 SGHAT and CDR2 FQNNGV come from the germline V gene. V lost 2 bases and J 4 bases, leaving 6 bases between the germline ends. CDR3 length: 13 amino acids. CDR3 residues: CASSLNNYNEQFF. Written as DNA, the CDR3 is TGTGCCAGCAGCTTAAATAATTACAATGAGCAGTTCTTC. Supplemented by reference TRBV11-2 and TRBJ2-1, the full variable domain reads EAGVAQSPRYKIIEKRQSVAFWCNPISGHATLYWYQQILGQGPKLLIQFQNNGVVDDSQLPKDRFSAERLKGVDSTLKIQPAKLEDSAVYLCASSLNNYNEQFFGPGTRLTVL.

This clonotype was observed a handful of times. DNA of the CDR3: TGTGCCACCAGCATCCGCGGCTATGGCTACACCTTC. It yields the protein CATSIRGYGYTF. The chain has TRBV15 and TRBJ1-2, with no clear D. This CDR3 spans 12 amino acids. Germline V CDR1 and CDR2: LNHNV, YYDKDF (reference sequence). Trimming took 4 bases from V and 4 from J, leaving 7 bases between them.